These 4 T cell receptor beta chains were sequenced from one sample in a study of PD-L1 blockade in urothelial cancer. The protocol was immunoSEQ multiplex PCR, while the TCRdb copy is restricted to in-frame clones and leaves out a portion. The profile shows tens of thousands of clones, 86% of them singletons. The sample here was PBMCs, taken around atezolizumab (anti-PD-L1) treatment. These receptors all stem from a middle-aged man with urothelial cancer.

The CDR3 DNA sequence: TGTGCCAGCAGACCCCCCTCTGGGGGGGGTAATGAGCAGTTCTTC. Translation: CASRPPSGGGNEQFF. The chain carries TRBV6-6 and TRBJ2-1; TRBD2 matches 7 bases. Germline CDR1 MNHNY, CDR2 SVGAGI (reference sequence). V lost 6 bases, J lost 7 bases, and 12 bases stayed unmatched. The CDR3 runs to 15 residues.

V usage is TRBV5-1 and J usage is TRBJ1-1; a weak D match, TRBD1 (6 bases). The CDR3 sequence is 13 residues long. The V end was cut by 0 bases, the J end by 6 bases, with 9 bases between. The germline V gene encodes CDR1 SGHRS and CDR2 YFSETQ. CDR3 sequence: CASSLGGRAEAFF. CDR3 bases: TGCGCCAGCAGCTTGGGGGGGCGGGCTGAAGCTTTCTTT.

The chain recombines TRBV30 with TRBJ1-1; D is ambiguous. V was clipped by 2 bases and J by 7 bases, with 14 bases between them. The germline V gene has CDR1 GTSNPN and CDR2 SVGIG (reference sequence). CDR3 size: 13 residues. CDR3 in DNA: TGTGCCTGGAGTATAGCGGTGGGGAGTGAAGCTTTCTTT. This translates into CAWSIAVGSEAFF.

The J gene is TRBJ1-5, the V gene TRBV7-2; D gene uncertain. The CDR3 is 14 amino acids. CDR1 is SGHTA, CDR2 FQGNSA, per germline. V lost 1 base and J lost 3, with 7 bases in between. The CDR3 coding sequence is TGTGCCAGCAGCTTAGTCCCAGACAATCAGCCCCAGCATTTT. Its translation: CASSLVPDNQPQHF.